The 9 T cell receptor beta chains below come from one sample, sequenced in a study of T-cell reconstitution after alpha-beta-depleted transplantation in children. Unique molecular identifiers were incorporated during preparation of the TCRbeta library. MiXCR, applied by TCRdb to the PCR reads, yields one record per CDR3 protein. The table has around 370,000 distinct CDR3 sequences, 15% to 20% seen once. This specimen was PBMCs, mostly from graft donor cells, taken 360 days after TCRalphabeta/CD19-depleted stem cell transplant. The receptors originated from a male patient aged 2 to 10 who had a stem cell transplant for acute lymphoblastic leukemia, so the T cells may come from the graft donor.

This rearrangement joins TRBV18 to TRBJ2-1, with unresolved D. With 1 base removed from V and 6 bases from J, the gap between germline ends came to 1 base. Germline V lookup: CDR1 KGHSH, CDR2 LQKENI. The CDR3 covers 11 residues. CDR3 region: CASSPRNEQFF. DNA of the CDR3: TGTGCCAGCTCACCACGCAATGAGCAGTTCTTC.

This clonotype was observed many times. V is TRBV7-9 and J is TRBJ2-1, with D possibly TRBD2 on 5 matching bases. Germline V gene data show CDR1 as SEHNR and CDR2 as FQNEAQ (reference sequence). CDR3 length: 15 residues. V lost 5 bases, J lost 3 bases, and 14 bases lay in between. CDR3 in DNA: TGTGCCAGCAGCATGTCTAGGAGGCTCTACAATGAGCAGTTCTTC. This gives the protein CASSMSRRLYNEQFF.

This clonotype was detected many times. The CDR3 here is CASSKTGLAGRNEQFF. CDR3 nucleotides: TGTGCCAGCAGTAAAACGGGACTAGCGGGACGCAATGAGCAGTTCTTC. The chain couples TRBV28 to TRBJ2-1; 13 positions agree with TRBD2. V trimming: 5 bases; J trimming: 6 bases; junction bases outside the gene matches: 7. The CDR3 is made up of 16 amino acids. Germline CDR1 is MDHEN and CDR2 is SYDVKM.

Here the CDR3 reads CASSPYAGLGGGYTF. The CDR3 DNA is TGTGCCAGCAGCCCTTACGCGGGGCTGGGGGGTGGCTACACCTTC. The V and J genes are TRBV7-2 and TRBJ1-2, with D perhaps matching TRBD1 (5 bases). The CDR3 consists of 15 residues. V lost 5 bases, J lost 7 bases, and 20 bases lay in between. Germline assignment: CDR1 SGHTA and CDR2 FQGNSA.

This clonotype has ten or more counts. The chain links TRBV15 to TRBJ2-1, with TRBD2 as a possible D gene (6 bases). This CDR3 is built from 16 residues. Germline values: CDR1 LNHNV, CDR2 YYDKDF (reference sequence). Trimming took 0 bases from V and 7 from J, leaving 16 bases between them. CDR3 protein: CATSRDYSGYGNEQFF. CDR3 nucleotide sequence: TGTGCCACCAGCAGAGATTATAGCGGTTATGGGAATGAGCAGTTCTTC.

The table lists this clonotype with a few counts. CDR3 coding DNA: TGTGCCAGCAGCTTTCGGGGCGGGAGGGCGGAGGAGCAGTACTTC. This codes for CASSFRGGRAEEQYF. V gene TRBV5-6 combines with J gene TRBJ2-7, with TRBD2 identical over 9 bases. The germline gives CDR1 SGHDT, CDR2 YYEEEE. The CDR3 is 15 residues long. With 2 bases clipped from V and 7 bases from J, the junction kept 10 bases outside the gene matches. The variable domain in full, with the rest retrieved from reference TRBV5-6 and TRBJ2-7, is DAGVTQSPTHLIKTRGQQVTLRCSPKSGHDTVSWYQQALGQGPQFIFQYYEEEERQRGNFPDRFSGHQFPNYSSELNVNALLLGDSALYLCASSFRGGRAEEQYFGPGTRLTVT.

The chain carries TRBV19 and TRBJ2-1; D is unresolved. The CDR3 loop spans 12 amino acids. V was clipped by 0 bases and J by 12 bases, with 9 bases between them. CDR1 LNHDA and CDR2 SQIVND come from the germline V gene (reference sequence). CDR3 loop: CASSIDRDVQFF. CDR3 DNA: TGTGCCAGTAGTATAGATCGTGACGTGCAGTTCTTC.

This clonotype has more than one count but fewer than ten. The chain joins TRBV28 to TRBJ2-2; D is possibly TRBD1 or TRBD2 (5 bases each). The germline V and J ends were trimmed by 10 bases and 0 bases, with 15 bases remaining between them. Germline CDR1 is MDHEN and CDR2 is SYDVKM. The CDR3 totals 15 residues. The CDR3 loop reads CAIGGTVTNTGELFF. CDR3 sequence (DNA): TGTGCCATCGGTGGGACCGTTACGAACACCGGGGAGCTGTTTTTT.

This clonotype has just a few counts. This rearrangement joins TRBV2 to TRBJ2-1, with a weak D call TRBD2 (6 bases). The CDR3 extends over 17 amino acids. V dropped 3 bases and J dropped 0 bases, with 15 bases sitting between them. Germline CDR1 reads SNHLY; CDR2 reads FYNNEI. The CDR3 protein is CASSDLGRSASYNEQFF. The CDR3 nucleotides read TGTGCCAGCAGTGATTTAGGGAGGTCCGCCTCCTACAATGAGCAGTTCTTC.